This T cell receptor (beta chain) derives from a study of Ad26.COV2.S vaccination and SARS-CoV-2 variants. Broader study findings: Post-vaccination spike-specific CD8+ and CD4+ T cell responses reportedly had substantial breadth. Placebo recipients trailed vaccine recipients in spike-specific TCR breadth.

Clones were read by immunoSEQ multiplex PCR, and TCRdb kept only the in-frame ones, dropping some. The repertoire has 430,000 or so clones, 89% of them found once; the top ten carry 2.5% to 3%. Trimming cost V 4 bases and J 0 bases; bases outside gene matches: 13. Per germline, CDR1 MGHRA and CDR2 YSYEKL. The CDR3 loop spans 19 amino acids. The treatment: some 19 received Ad26.COV2.S at low or high dose, single or two shots; five or six received placebo; per-sample allocation not given. Day 63 following the first vaccine or placebo injection was when the samples were taken. Concerning this clone itself: Antigen specificity is unknown.

Sequencing used peripheral blood, obtained in a trial of Ad26.COV2.S vaccine versus placebo. The sequence was collected from a person between 18 and 60 years old who received the Ad26.COV2.S COVID-19 vaccine or a placebo. The gene calls are TRBV4-1 and TRBJ1-5, with 9 positions matching TRBD1. CDR3 bases: TGCGCCAGCAGCCCTCCCGGACAGGGGCCACTATATAGCAATCAGCCCCAGCATTTT. Its translation: CASSPPGQGPLYSNQPQHF.